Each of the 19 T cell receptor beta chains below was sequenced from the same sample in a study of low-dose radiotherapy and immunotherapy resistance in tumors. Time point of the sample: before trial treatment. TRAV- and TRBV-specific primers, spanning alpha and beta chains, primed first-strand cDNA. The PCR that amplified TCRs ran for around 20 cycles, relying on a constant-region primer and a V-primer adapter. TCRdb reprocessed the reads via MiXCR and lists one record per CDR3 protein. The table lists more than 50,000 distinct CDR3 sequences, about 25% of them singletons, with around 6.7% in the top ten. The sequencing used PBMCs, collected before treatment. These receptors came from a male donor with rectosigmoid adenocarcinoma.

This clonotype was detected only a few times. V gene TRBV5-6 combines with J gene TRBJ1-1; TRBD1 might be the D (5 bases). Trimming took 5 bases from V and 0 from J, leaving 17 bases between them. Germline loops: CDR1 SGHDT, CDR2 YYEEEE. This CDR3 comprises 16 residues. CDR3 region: CASRPLGADMNTEAFF. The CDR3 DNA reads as TGTGCCAGCAGGCCACTTGGGGCGGATATGAACACTGAAGCTTTCTTT.

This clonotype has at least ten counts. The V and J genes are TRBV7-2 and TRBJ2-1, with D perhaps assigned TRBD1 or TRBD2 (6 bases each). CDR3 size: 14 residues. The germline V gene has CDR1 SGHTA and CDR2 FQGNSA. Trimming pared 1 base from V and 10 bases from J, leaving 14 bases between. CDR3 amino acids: CASSLGPGAGEQFF. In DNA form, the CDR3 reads TGTGCCAGCAGCTTAGGGCCGGGGGCCGGAGAGCAGTTCTTC.

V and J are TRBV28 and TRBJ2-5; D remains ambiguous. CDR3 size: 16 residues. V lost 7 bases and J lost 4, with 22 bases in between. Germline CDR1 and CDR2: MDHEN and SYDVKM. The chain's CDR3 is CASTKPATGVAETQYF. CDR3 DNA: TGTGCCAGCACCAAACCGGCGACGGGCGTCGCAGAGACCCAGTACTTC.

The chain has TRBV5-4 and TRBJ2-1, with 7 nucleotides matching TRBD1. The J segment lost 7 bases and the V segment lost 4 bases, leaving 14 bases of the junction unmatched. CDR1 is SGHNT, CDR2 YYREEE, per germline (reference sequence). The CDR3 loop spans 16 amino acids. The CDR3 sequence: CASSGAQGRRRNEQFF. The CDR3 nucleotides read TGTGCCAGCAGCGGCGCACAGGGGCGGCGGAGGAATGAGCAGTTCTTC.

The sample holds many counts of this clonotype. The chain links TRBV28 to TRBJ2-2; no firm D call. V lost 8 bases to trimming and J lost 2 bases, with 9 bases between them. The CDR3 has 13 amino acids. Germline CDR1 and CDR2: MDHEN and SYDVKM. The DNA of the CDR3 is TGTGCCAGCCGTGGCCATAACACCGGGGAGCTGTTTTTT. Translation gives CASRGHNTGELFF. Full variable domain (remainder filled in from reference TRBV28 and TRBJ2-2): DVKVTQSSRYLVKRTGEKVFLECVQDMDHENMFWYRQDPGLGLRLIYFSYDVKMKEKGDIPEGYSVSREKKERFSLILESASTNQTSMYLCASRGHNTGELFFGEGSRLTVL.

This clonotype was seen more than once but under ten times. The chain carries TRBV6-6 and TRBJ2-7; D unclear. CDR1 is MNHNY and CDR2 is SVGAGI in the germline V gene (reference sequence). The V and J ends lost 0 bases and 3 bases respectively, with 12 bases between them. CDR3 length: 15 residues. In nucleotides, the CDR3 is TGTGCCAGCAGTTACTCGTCGGCCAGCAACTACGAGCAGTACTTC. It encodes CASSYSSASNYEQYF.

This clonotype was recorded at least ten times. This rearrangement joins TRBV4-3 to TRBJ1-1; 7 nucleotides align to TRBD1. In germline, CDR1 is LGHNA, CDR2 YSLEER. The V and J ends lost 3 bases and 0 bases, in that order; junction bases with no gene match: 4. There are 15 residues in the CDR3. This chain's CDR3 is CASSQRDSMNTEAFF. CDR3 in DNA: TGCGCCAGCAGCCAGCGGGACAGCATGAACACTGAAGCTTTCTTT.

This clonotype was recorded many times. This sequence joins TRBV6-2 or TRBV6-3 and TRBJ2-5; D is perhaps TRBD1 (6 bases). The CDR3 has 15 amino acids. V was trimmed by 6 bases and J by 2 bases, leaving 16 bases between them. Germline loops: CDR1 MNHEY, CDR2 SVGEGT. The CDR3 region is CASRKGTSLQETQYF. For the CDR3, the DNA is TGTGCCAGCAGGAAGGGGACAAGTCTTCAAGAGACCCAGTACTTC.

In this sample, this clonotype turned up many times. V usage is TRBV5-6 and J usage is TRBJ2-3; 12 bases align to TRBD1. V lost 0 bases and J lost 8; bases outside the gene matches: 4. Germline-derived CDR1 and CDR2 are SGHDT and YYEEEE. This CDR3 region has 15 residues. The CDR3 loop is CASSLGDRGHGTQYF. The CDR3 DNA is TGTGCCAGCAGCTTGGGGGACAGGGGGCACGGTACGCAGTATTTT.

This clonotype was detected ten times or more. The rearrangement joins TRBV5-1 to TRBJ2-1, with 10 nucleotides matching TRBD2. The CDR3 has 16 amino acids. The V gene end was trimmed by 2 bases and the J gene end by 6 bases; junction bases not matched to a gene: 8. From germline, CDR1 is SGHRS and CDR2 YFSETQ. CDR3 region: CASSLGSGGAVNEQFF. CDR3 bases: TGCGCCAGCAGCTTAGGGAGCGGGGGGGCCGTCAATGAGCAGTTCTTC.

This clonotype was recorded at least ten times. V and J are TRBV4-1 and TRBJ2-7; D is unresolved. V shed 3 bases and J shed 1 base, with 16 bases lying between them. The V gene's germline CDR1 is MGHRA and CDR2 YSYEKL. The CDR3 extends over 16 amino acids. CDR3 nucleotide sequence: TGCGCCAGCAGCCAGGGGATGGCCGGGCAATCCTACGAGCAGTACTTC. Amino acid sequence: CASSQGMAGQSYEQYF.

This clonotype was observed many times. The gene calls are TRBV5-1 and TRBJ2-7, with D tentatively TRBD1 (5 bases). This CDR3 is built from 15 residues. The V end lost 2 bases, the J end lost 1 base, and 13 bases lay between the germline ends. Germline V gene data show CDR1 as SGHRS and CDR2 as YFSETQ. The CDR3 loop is CASSLSSDTSYEQYF. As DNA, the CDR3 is TGCGCCAGCAGCTTAAGTTCGGACACTTCCTACGAGCAGTACTTC.

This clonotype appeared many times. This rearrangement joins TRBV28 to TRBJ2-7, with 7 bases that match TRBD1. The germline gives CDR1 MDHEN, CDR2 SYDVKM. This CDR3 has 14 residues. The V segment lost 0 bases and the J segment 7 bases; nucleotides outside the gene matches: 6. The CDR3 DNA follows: TGTGCCAGCAGTTTATGGACAGGGAATGGAGAGCAGTACTTC. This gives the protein CASSLWTGNGEQYF.

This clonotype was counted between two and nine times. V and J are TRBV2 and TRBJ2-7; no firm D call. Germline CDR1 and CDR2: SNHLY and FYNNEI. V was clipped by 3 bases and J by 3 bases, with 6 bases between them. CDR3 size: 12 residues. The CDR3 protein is CASSDGSYEQYF. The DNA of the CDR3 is TGTGCCAGCAGTGACGGCAGCTACGAGCAGTACTTC.

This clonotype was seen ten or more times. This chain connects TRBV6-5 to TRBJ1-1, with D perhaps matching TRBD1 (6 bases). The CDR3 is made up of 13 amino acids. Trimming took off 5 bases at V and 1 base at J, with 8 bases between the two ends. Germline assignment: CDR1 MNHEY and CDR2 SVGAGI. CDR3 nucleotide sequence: TGTGCCAGCAGTCGGACAGCGAACACTGAAGCTTTCTTT. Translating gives CASSRTANTEAFF.

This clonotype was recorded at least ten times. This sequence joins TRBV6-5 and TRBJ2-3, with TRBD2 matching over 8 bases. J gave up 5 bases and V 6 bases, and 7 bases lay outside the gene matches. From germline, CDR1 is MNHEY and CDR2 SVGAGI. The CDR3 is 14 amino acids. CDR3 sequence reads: CASRSAGGQDTQYF. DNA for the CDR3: TGTGCCAGCAGATCCGCGGGGGGCCAAGATACGCAGTATTTT.

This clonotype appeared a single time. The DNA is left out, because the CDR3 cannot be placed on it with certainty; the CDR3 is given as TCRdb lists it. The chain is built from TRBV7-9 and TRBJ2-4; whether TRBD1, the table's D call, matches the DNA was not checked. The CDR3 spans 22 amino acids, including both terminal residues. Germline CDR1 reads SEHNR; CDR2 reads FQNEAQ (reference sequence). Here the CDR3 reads CASSSGESGANVLTFGAGPKYF.

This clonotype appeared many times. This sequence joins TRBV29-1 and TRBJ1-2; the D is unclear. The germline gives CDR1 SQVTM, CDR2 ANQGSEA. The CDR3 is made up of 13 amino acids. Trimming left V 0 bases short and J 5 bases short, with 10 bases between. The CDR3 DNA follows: TGCAGCGTTGAAGAGCCACGGAATTATGGCTACACCTTC. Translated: CSVEEPRNYGYTF.

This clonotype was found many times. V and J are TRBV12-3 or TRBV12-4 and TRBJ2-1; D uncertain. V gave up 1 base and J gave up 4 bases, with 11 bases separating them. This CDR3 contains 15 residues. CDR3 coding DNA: TGTGCCAGCAGTTTAGGTATGCAGTCATACAATGAGCAGTTCTTC. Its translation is CASSLGMQSYNEQFF.